Each of the 10 T cell receptor beta chains below was sequenced from the same sample in a study of T cell responses to AZD1222 COVID-19 vaccine. Clones were read by immunoSEQ multiplex PCR, and TCRdb kept only the in-frame ones, dropping some. Seen here are some 120,000 clones, approximately 93% observed once, and the top ten hold about 0.91%. The sequences come from peripheral blood, collected on day 0 of AZD1222 vaccination. These TCRs come from an adult in good health.

This sequence joins TRBV27 and TRBJ1-1, with 9 bases matching TRBD1. Trimming at V came to 0 bases and at J to 5 bases, leaving 13 bases not matched to a gene. Germline CDR1 is MNHEY and CDR2 is SMNVEV (reference sequence). The CDR3 covers 18 residues. CDR3 in amino acids: CASSLSPLLQGARTEAFF. The CDR3 DNA is TGTGCCAGCAGTTTATCGCCTCTCTTACAGGGGGCTCGGACTGAAGCTTTCTTT.

The rearrangement joins TRBV5-4 to TRBJ1-2; TRBD1 matches 9 bases. J gave up 1 base and V 5 bases, and 3 bases lay outside the gene matches. This CDR3 is built from 14 residues. Per germline, CDR1 SGHNT and CDR2 YYREEE (reference sequence). CDR3 DNA: TGTGCCAGCAGTAAGGACAGGGGTAACTATGGCTACACCTTC. This encodes CASSKDRGNYGYTF.

The chain has TRBV30 and TRBJ2-2; 9 bases match TRBD1. V was clipped by 2 bases and J by 4 bases; unmatched bases: 8. CDR3 length equals 16 residues. In germline, CDR1 is GTSNPN, CDR2 SVGIG (reference sequence). The CDR3 loop is CAWSRDRVGGTGELFF. CDR3 bases: TGTGCCTGGAGTAGGGACAGGGTCGGTGGCACCGGGGAGCTGTTTTTT.

The rearrangement uses TRBV7-8 and TRBJ2-1; 12 bases align to TRBD2. There are 17 residues in the CDR3. V dropped 3 bases and J dropped 5; count of bases not matched to a gene: 8. Germline CDR1 SGHVS, CDR2 FQNEAQ. CDR3 in amino acids: CASSLGLAGGAHNEQFF. In nucleotides, the CDR3 is TGTGCCAGCAGCTTGGGGCTAGCGGGGGGGGCCCACAATGAGCAGTTCTTC. The full variable domain, rest sourced from reference TRBV7-8 and TRBJ2-1, is GAGVSQSPRYKVAKRGQDVALRCDPISGHVSLFWYQQALGQGPEFLTYFQNEAQLDKSGLPSDRFFAERPEGSVSTLKIQRTQQEDSAVYLCASSLGLAGGAHNEQFFGPGTRLTVL.

V gene TRBV7-8 combines with J gene TRBJ1-2; a weak D match, TRBD1 (6 bases). V was trimmed by 2 bases and J by 2 bases, leaving 6 bases between them. This CDR3 contains 13 residues. The V gene's germline CDR1 is SGHVS and CDR2 FQNEAQ. CDR3 nucleotides: TGTGCCAGCAGCTTACAGGGGAACTATGGCTACACCTTC. Protein: CASSLQGNYGYTF.

The rearrangement uses TRBV30 and TRBJ1-6; D not certain. Trimming took 5 bases from V and 8 from J, leaving 7 bases between them. Germline V gene sequence: CDR1 GTSNPN, CDR2 SVGIG (reference sequence). The CDR3 runs to 11 residues. CDR3 coding DNA: TGTGCCTGGGACAACTATTCACCCCTCCACTTT. Amino acid sequence: CAWDNYSPLHF.

V is TRBV5-8 and J is TRBJ2-1; no clear D. Germline V gives CDR1 SGHTS, CDR2 YDEGEE. The CDR3 is made up of 14 amino acids. V dropped 4 bases and J dropped 9 bases, with 17 bases sitting between them. The CDR3 DNA reads TGTGCCAGCAGCCCCGGACCAAAGTGGGTTGAGCAGTTCTTC. Its translation is CASSPGPKWVEQFF.

This chain links TRBV19 with TRBJ2-4; TRBD2 matches at 9 bases. Trimming took 8 bases from V and 3 from J; bases not matched to a gene: 11. This CDR3 contains 16 residues. The V gene's germline CDR1 is LNHDA and CDR2 SQIVND (reference sequence). This chain's CDR3 is CASRPVSGGVKNIQYF. CDR3 sequence (DNA): TGTGCCAGTCGCCCGGTTAGCGGGGGAGTCAAAAACATTCAGTACTTC.

The chain employs TRBV11-2 and TRBJ1-1, with D possibly TRBD1 on 5 matching bases. Germline V gene data show CDR1 as SGHAT and CDR2 as FQNNGV. Trimming removed 2 bases at V and 2 bases at J, with 21 bases between. CDR3 size: 18 residues. The CDR3 DNA sequence: TGTGCCAGCAGCTTAAGACGGCGGGGCCAGTCCCTAAACACTGAAGCTTTCTTT. This codes for CASSLRRRGQSLNTEAFF. The variable domain in full, with the rest retrieved from reference TRBV11-2 and TRBJ1-1, is EAGVAQSPRYKIIEKRQSVAFWCNPISGHATLYWYQQILGQGPKLLIQFQNNGVVDDSQLPKDRFSAERLKGVDSTLKIQPAKLEDSAVYLCASSLRRRGQSLNTEAFFGQGTRLTVV.

This chain joins TRBV19 and TRBJ2-7; 7 nucleotides line up with TRBD1. Germline CDR1 is LNHDA and CDR2 is SQIVND (reference sequence). The CDR3 totals 15 residues. Trimming removed 4 bases from V and 6 bases from J; junction bases left unmatched: 12. The chain's CDR3 is CASSTGTVVSREQYF. The CDR3 DNA reads as TGTGCCAGTAGTACCGGGACAGTGGTGAGTCGCGAGCAGTACTTC.